These 26 T cell receptor beta chains originate from one sample sequenced in a study of blood T cells in healthy people across ages. Together with a sample-barcoded 5' primer, a J-beta primer mix was included in a second PCR lasting roughly 6 to 12 cycles. TCRdb re-called the 5' RACE reads through MiXCR, storing one row per CDR3 protein. The sample lists 2 million or so distinct CDR3 sequences; about 50% were seen once. Material for sequencing was blood. The receptor source for this set is a woman between 40 and 55 years old in good health.

This clonotype was counted between two and nine times. This rearrangement joins TRBV6-5 to TRBJ2-7, with 8 nucleotides matching TRBD2. This CDR3 region has 15 residues. The V gene end was trimmed by 6 bases and the J gene end by 0 bases; junction bases not matched to a gene: 7. From germline, CDR1 is MNHEY and CDR2 SVGAGI. The CDR3 region is CASSPGGAPSYEQYF. As DNA, the CDR3 is TGTGCCAGCAGCCCCGGGGGGGCCCCCTCCTACGAGCAGTACTTC.

V and J are TRBV11-2 and TRBJ2-4; 8 positions agree with TRBD1. The J call could be wrong; TRBJ2-7 is a better fit for the DNA end. Germline V gene lookup returns CDR1 SGHAT and CDR2 FQNNGV. The CDR3 sequence is 17 residues long. The CDR3 spells CASSRSAGGAGAYEQYF. The CDR3 region has the DNA TGTGCCAGCAGCCGAAGCGCAGGGGGCGCGGGTGCCTACGAGCAGTACTTC.

This clonotype was found a few times. The rearrangement links TRBV20-1 to TRBJ2-5, with a possible D match to TRBD2 (5 bases). The CDR3 runs 16 residues. The V end lost 0 bases, the J end lost 2 bases, and 16 bases lay between the germline ends. Germline CDR1 and CDR2: DFQATT and SNEGSKA (reference sequence). Here the CDR3 reads CSARDSGRAPQETQYF. In DNA, the CDR3 is TGCAGTGCTAGAGATTCGGGGAGAGCGCCGCAAGAGACCCAGTACTTC.

A remark on this clonotype: At one end, the junction sequence differs from germline, possibly due to a read error. The rearrangement joins TRBV28 to TRBJ2-7; unclear D gene. The germline CDR1 and CDR2 sequences are MDHEN and SYDVKM. The length of the CDR3 is 14 residues. CDR3 region: CASSSVDLTYGQYF. The CDR3 DNA follows: TGTGCCAGCAGTTCTGTGGATCTGACCTACGGGCAGTACTTC.

This clonotype was detected only a few times. The chain has TRBV9 and TRBJ2-4; D is unresolved. CDR3 length equals 16 residues. Trimming left V 0 bases short and J 1 base short, with 11 bases between. Germline CDR1 and CDR2: SGDLS and YYNGEE. Written as DNA, the CDR3 is TGTGCCAGCAGCGTAGATAGTAGCTTTGCCAAAAACATTCAGTACTTC. Protein: CASSVDSSFAKNIQYF.

This clonotype turned up a few times. The chain recombines TRBV20-1 with TRBJ2-7; 12 nucleotides align to TRBD2. Unmatched junction bases numbered 9, after V lost 6 bases and J lost 0 bases. CDR1 is DFQATT, CDR2 SNEGSKA, per germline (reference sequence). The CDR3 totals 16 residues. The CDR3 DNA is TGCAGTGCAACCCCCACTAGCGGGGGGATCTCCTACGAGCAGTACTTC. It yields the protein CSATPTSGGISYEQYF.

The chain employs TRBV6-5 and TRBJ2-7, with unresolved D. The germline V gene has CDR1 MNHEY and CDR2 SVGAGI. The CDR3 consists of 17 residues. V shed 0 bases and J shed 2 bases, with 17 bases lying between them. CDR3: CASSYSMPELRAYEQYF. In nucleotides, the CDR3 is TGTGCCAGCAGTTACTCGATGCCGGAACTAAGGGCCTACGAGCAGTACTTC.

This clonotype was seen a handful of times. This sequence joins TRBV20-1 and TRBJ2-3; maybe TRBD2 (5 bases). CDR3 length equals 15 residues. V dropped 5 bases and J dropped 2 bases, with 17 bases sitting between them. The germline gives CDR1 DFQATT, CDR2 SNEGSKA (reference sequence). The CDR3 reads CSAFNPTKNTDTQYF. Here the CDR3 DNA reads TGCAGTGCTTTCAACCCGACTAAAAACACAGATACGCAGTATTTT.

V gene TRBV20-1 combines with J gene TRBJ1-4; D perhaps matches TRBD1 (6 bases). This CDR3 region has 15 residues. Trimming stripped 0 bases from V and 8 bases from J, with 16 bases between. The germline CDR1 and CDR2 sequences are DFQATT and SNEGSKA (reference sequence). The DNA for the CDR3 is TGCAGTGCTAGAGAAATGGGTACAGGGCGAGAAAAACTGTTTTTT. Translation: CSAREMGTGREKLFF.

The chain has TRBV20-1 and TRBJ2-1; the match to TRBD2 covers 7 bases. V shed 3 bases and J 9 bases; nucleotides not matched to a gene: 5. The germline gives CDR1 DFQATT, CDR2 SNEGSKA (reference sequence). CDR3 length: 12 amino acids. Written as DNA, the CDR3 is TGCAGTGCTAGTGAAGGACTAGTTGAGCAGTTCTTC. Translation gives CSASEGLVEQFF.

This clonotype was counted ten times or more. The chain combines TRBV5-6 with TRBJ1-2; D uncertain. The germline V and J ends were trimmed by 1 base and 3 bases, with 4 bases remaining between them. This CDR3 is built from 12 residues. Germline lookup yields CDR1 SGHDT and CDR2 YYEEEE. The CDR3 loop is CASSLWDYGYTF. The CDR3 bases are TGTGCCAGCAGCTTGTGGGACTATGGCTACACCTTC.

The chain employs TRBV2 and TRBJ2-7; TRBD1 matches 7 bases. J lost 0 bases, V lost 10 bases, and 9 bases had no gene match. Germline V gives CDR1 SNHLY, CDR2 FYNNEI. This CDR3 comprises 14 residues. The CDR3 coding sequence is TGTGCCACTACCTTGACAGGGACCTCCTACGAGCAGTACTTC. This codes for CATTLTGTSYEQYF.

The genes are TRBV7-2 and TRBJ1-6; 9 nucleotides agree with TRBD1. From germline, CDR1 is SGHTA and CDR2 FQGNSA. V shed 5 bases and J 7 bases; nucleotides not matched to a gene: 6. The CDR3 loop spans 15 amino acids. The CDR3 is CASSQTGTGNSPLHF. The DNA for the CDR3 is TGTGCCAGCAGCCAAACCGGGACAGGGAATTCACCCCTCCACTTT.

This clonotype was seen a few times. V is TRBV29-1 and J is TRBJ2-7; TRBD1 aligns across 7 bases. The V segment lost 1 base and the J segment 2 bases; nucleotides outside the gene matches: 17. The CDR3 sequence is 18 residues long. Per the germline V gene, CDR1 is SQVTM and CDR2 is ANQGSEA. CDR3 protein: CSVEVEDRNFFRTYEQYF. The CDR3 bases are TGCAGCGTTGAAGTTGAGGACAGGAATTTTTTTCGGACCTACGAGCAGTACTTC.

The genes are TRBV5-1 and TRBJ2-5; perhaps TRBD1 as D (6 bases). CDR1 and CDR2 from the germline V gene are SGHRS and YFSETQ. The CDR3 consists of 15 residues. V dropped 0 bases and J dropped 11 bases, with 20 bases sitting between them. The CDR3 spells CASSLAADRYHGQYF. CDR3 nucleotides: TGCGCCAGCAGCTTGGCCGCCGACAGGTACCACGGGCAGTACTTC.

The chain has TRBV12-3 or TRBV12-4 and TRBJ2-4; 10 bases agree with TRBD2. V gave up 5 bases and J gave up 0 bases; unmatched junction bases: 4. This CDR3 spans 16 amino acids. The DNA of the CDR3 is TGTGCCAGCAGTCGGACTAGCGGAGTAGCCAAAAACATTCAGTACTTC. Encoded protein: CASSRTSGVAKNIQYF.

The table lists this clonotype with a count of one. V is TRBV5-1 and J is TRBJ2-4, with 8 bases lining up with TRBD1. The J call may be faulty, since TRBJ2-7 better matches the DNA end. Germline CDR1 and CDR2: SGHRS and YFSETQ. This CDR3 is 17 amino acids long. The CDR3 protein is CASSLVAGQGSVREQYF. DNA for the CDR3: TGCGCCAGCAGCTTGGTAGCCGGACAGGGAAGCGTGCGCGAGCAGTACTTC.

This chain uses TRBV5-1 with TRBJ2-7, with TRBD1 as a possible D gene (6 bases). V was shortened by 2 bases and J by 1 base, with 25 bases between the two germline ends. CDR3 length: 19 residues. Per the germline V gene, CDR1 is SGHRS and CDR2 is YFSETQ. CDR3 loop: CASSFAISNDRTTSYEQYF. CDR3 sequence (DNA): TGCGCCAGCAGCTTCGCCATCTCTAATGACAGGACAACTTCCTACGAGCAGTACTTC.

The rearrangement uses TRBV20-1 and TRBJ2-7, with 7 positions matching TRBD2. The DNA end is a closer match to TRBJ2-5, so the J assignment may be wrong. The CDR3 consists of 15 residues. Germline CDR1 reads DFQATT; CDR2 reads SNEGSKA (reference sequence). The chain's CDR3 is CSAQILAVVGETQYF. Here the CDR3 DNA reads TGCAGTGCTCAAATCCTAGCGGTTGTGGGAGAGACCCAGTACTTC.

The V gene is TRBV29-1, the J gene TRBJ2-7, with D perhaps being TRBD1 or TRBD2 (5 bases each). Germline loops: CDR1 SQVTM, CDR2 ANQGSEA. Between the trimmed V and J ends, which lost 7 bases and 2 bases, there was a span of 21 bases. The CDR3 runs 15 residues. The CDR3 DNA sequence: TGCAGCGCCCTAAACCGGGACGTCGTCACCTACGAGCAGTACTTC. Amino acid sequence: CSALNRDVVTYEQYF.

V and J are TRBV5-1 and TRBJ2-7; D tentatively fits TRBD1 or TRBD2 (5 bases each). Looked up from germline, CDR1 is SGHRS and CDR2 is YFSETQ. The CDR3 contains 14 residues. Trimming removed 2 bases at V and 7 bases at J, with 16 bases between. As DNA, the CDR3 is TGCGCCAGCAGCTTAATCCAGGGAACGGGGGAGCAGTACTTC. Its translation is CASSLIQGTGEQYF.

This sequence joins TRBV6-5 and TRBJ2-5; D perhaps matches TRBD1 (5 bases). Trimming removed 2 bases from V and 0 bases from J, with 7 bases in between. This CDR3 comprises 14 residues. CDR1 is MNHEY and CDR2 is SVGAGI in the germline V gene. The CDR3 spells CASSYGADQETQYF. The DNA of the CDR3 is TGTGCCAGCAGTTACGGGGCAGACCAAGAGACCCAGTACTTC.

This sequence joins TRBV21-1 and TRBJ2-7; the table's D call, TRBD1, was not checked against the DNA. TRBV21-1 is given as a pseudogene. This CDR3 is 13 amino acids long. The CDR3 reads CASVPGRCYEQYF. The CDR3 DNA follows: TGTGCCAGCGTTCCGGGACGTTGCTACGAGCAGTACTTC.

V gene TRBV6-5 combines with J gene TRBJ2-7, with 7 bases fitting TRBD1. This CDR3 has 15 residues. Germline CDR1 MNHEY, CDR2 SVGAGI. The ends lost 0 bases at V and 0 bases at J; junction bases unmatched: 2. CDR3 loop: CASSYSGQISYEQYF. CDR3 nucleotide sequence: TGTGCCAGCAGTTACTCGGGACAGATCTCCTACGAGCAGTACTTC.

The V and J genes are TRBV6-2 or TRBV6-3 and TRBJ2-5, with TRBD2 matching 9 bases. The end of the DNA is better explained by TRBJ2-7, so the J call may be wrong. CDR3 length equals 15 residues. Germline CDR1 reads MNHEY; CDR2 reads SVGEGT. The CDR3 DNA follows: TGTGCCAGCAGAAGCTCGAGCGGGGGGTGGTACGAGCAGTACTTC. Translation gives CASRSSSGGWYEQYF.

This clonotype occurred a few times. This chain links TRBV7-2 with TRBJ2-7; unclear D gene. This CDR3 contains 15 residues. Trimming left V 2 bases short and J 0 bases short, with 11 bases between. Germline V gene data show CDR1 as SGHTA and CDR2 as FQGNSA. The DNA of the CDR3 is TGTGCCAGCAGCTTAAAGGGCCCATTCTCCTACGAGCAGTACTTC. This codes for CASSLKGPFSYEQYF.